This record concerns one T cell receptor (beta chain) sequence. Assay: immunoSEQ multiplex PCR; the TCRdb copy retains only in-frame clones and omits some. The profile covers some 700,000 clones, with around 85% appearing a single time and roughly 0.01% taken by the ten largest. This CDR3 has 17 amino acids. J gave up 4 bases and V 0 bases, and 8 bases lay outside the gene matches. Germline V gene data show CDR1 as LGHNA and CDR2 as YSLEER. The data stem from a study of shared T cell receptors in the human thymus. The data also belong to a second study, concerning human thymus T cells. That source reports: The thymus was resected at corrective cardiac surgery. Thymic and blood repertoires appeared to carry a bias in their V and J gene usage. Related research reported highly overlapping thymic repertoires among unrelated individuals.

V and J are TRBV4-3 and TRBJ2-3; TRBD2 matches at 9 bases. Specimen: thymocytes. This receptor was obtained from a girl under three years old with a congenital heart defect. The CDR3 region has the DNA TGCGCCAGCAGCCAAGATGAGGCGGGGGGGCCCGCAGATACGCAGTATTTT. Translating it yields CASSQDEAGGPADTQYF.